The clone carrying this T cell receptor (beta chain) was observed a single time. The CDR3 spans 15 residues. Per the germline V gene, CDR1 is SNHLY and CDR2 is FYNNEI. The junction had 10 bases not matched to a gene; V was cut back by 6 bases and J by 6 bases. The sample belongs to a study of T cell responses to AZD1222 COVID-19 vaccine. Across the study: Investigators merged groups given second doses at roughly 4 or roughly 12 weeks.

The data were produced by immunoSEQ multiplex PCR, yet TCRdb's version contains in-frame clones alone and is incomplete. The table records 140,000 or so clones, 92% of them present only once. The specimen was peripheral blood, collected on day 0 of AZD1222 vaccination. This TCR derives from an adult in good health. The chain carries TRBV2 and TRBJ2-7; 11 positions agree with TRBD2. DNA of the CDR3: TGTGCCAGCAGGAAGGCACTAGCGGGAGAATCCGAGCAGTACTTC. This gives the protein CASRKALAGESEQYF.